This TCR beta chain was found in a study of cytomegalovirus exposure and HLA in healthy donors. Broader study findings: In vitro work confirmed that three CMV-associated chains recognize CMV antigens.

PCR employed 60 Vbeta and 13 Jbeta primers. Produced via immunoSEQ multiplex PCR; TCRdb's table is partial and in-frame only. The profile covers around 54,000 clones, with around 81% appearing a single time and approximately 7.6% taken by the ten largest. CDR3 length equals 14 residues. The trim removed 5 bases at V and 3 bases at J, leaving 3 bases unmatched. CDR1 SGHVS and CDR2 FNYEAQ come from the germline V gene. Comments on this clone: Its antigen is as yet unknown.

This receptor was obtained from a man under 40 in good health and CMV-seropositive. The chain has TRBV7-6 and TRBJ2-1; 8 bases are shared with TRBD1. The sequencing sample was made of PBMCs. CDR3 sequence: CASSPGTGYNEQFF. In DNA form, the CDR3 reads TGTGCCAGCAGCCCCGGGACAGGCTACAATGAGCAGTTCTTC.